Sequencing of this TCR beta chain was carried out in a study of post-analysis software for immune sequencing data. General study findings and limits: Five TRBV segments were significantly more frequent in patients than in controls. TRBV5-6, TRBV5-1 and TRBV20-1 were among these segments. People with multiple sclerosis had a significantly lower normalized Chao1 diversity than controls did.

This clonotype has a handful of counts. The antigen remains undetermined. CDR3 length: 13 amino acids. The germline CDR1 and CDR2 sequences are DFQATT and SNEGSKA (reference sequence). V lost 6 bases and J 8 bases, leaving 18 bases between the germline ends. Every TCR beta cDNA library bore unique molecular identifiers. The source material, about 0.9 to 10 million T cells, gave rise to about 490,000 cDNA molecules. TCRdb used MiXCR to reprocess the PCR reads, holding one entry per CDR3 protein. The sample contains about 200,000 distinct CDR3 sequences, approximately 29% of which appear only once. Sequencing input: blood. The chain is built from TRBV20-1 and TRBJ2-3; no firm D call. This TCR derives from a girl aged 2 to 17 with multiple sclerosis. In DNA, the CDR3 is TGCAGTGCCTCCAAGGTCTCCTCGGGTACGCAGTATTTT. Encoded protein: CSASKVSSGTQYF.